These 31 T cell receptor beta chains were sequenced from one sample in a study of shared clonotypes between healthy human individuals. CD45RO negativity and positive selection for CCR7 defined naive CD8 cells, a population that excluded terminally differentiated effector memory CD45RA+ cells. The protocol was immunoSEQ multiplex PCR, while the TCRdb copy is restricted to in-frame clones and leaves out a portion. The table lists 2 million to 2.5 million clones, about 92% of them singletons. The sample comprised naive CD8+ T cells from PBMCs. The source of these receptors is a young man in good health. Some clones in this sample may be carry-over from other donors' samples.

The chain employs TRBV7-9 and TRBJ1-1; D is undetermined. Per germline, CDR1 SEHNR and CDR2 FQNEAQ (reference sequence). V was pared by 3 bases and J by 7 bases, with 15 bases between. The CDR3 sequence is 14 residues long. The CDR3 DNA follows: TGTGCCAGCAGCTTCCCCATGCGGAGCCTTGAAGCTTTCTTT. It encodes CASSFPMRSLEAFF.

The V call is TRBV25-1, the J call TRBJ1-1; TRBD1 matches 9 bases. Per germline, CDR1 MGHDK and CDR2 SYGVNS. CDR3 length: 14 amino acids. The ends lost 4 bases at V and 5 bases at J; junction bases unmatched: 5. The CDR3 coding sequence is TGTGCCAGCAGTGTTGACAGGGGGGTGACTGAAGCTTTCTTT. Protein: CASSVDRGVTEAFF.

The rearrangement uses TRBV9 and TRBJ2-7, with D perhaps matching TRBD1 or TRBD2 (5 bases each). Trimming took 4 bases from V and 6 from J, leaving 14 bases between them. Germline V gives CDR1 SGDLS, CDR2 YYNGEE. The CDR3 covers 13 residues. DNA for the CDR3: TGTGCCAGCAGCTCAACCCGGGGCCCCGAGCAGTACTTC. It translates to CASSSTRGPEQYF.

V gene TRBV27 combines with J gene TRBJ1-5, with D tentatively TRBD1 (5 bases). CDR1 MNHEY and CDR2 SMNVEV come from the germline V gene (reference sequence). The ends were cut back, 6 bases at V and 4 bases at J, with 19 bases in the middle. This CDR3 spans 16 amino acids. The CDR3 DNA reads TGTGCCAGCAGCCCCCTTCTGGGACGGTATAATCAGCCCCAGCATTTT. This encodes CASSPLLGRYNQPQHF.

About this clone itself: A read error may account for a junction end that differs from germline. The gene calls are TRBV6-1 and TRBJ1-3, with no clear D. The germline V gene encodes CDR1 MNHNS and CDR2 SASEGT. The CDR3 has 14 amino acids. In DNA form, the CDR3 reads TGTGCCAGCAGAAACAAGACGGCCCTTTCCAGCTCTATTTTT. Protein product: CASRNKTALSSSIF.

J is TRBJ1-1 and V is TRBV18; D is ambiguous. V lost 3 bases to trimming and J lost 2 bases, with 1 base between them. The CDR3 has 11 residues. From germline, CDR1 is KGHSH and CDR2 LQKENI. The CDR3 DNA reads as TGTGCCAGCTCACCTAACACTGAAGCTTTCTTT. It translates to CASSPNTEAFF.

This chain uses TRBV27 with TRBJ2-7; TRBD2 matches at 7 bases. Germline V gene data show CDR1 as MNHEY and CDR2 as SMNVEV (reference sequence). Trimming at V came to 2 bases and at J to 6 bases, leaving 7 bases not matched to a gene. CDR3 length equals 14 residues. The CDR3 sequence is CASSLAGLVSEQYF. The CDR3 DNA is TGTGCCAGCAGTTTAGCCGGACTAGTCTCCGAGCAGTACTTC.

The chain recombines TRBV30 with TRBJ2-5; D perhaps matches TRBD1 (6 bases). The end of the DNA aligns better with TRBJ2-7, so the J call may be wrong. This CDR3 has 15 amino acids. In germline, CDR1 is GTSNPN, CDR2 SVGIG (reference sequence). The chain's CDR3 is CAWSFPGTPDYEQYF. Here the CDR3 DNA reads TGTGCCTGGAGTTTCCCCGGGACACCCGACTACGAGCAGTACTTC.

The genes are TRBV9 and TRBJ2-5, with D unclear. Germline CDR1 reads SGDLS; CDR2 reads YYNGEE. The CDR3 spans 14 residues. V lost 3 bases to trimming and J lost 5 bases, with 14 bases between them. CDR3 region: CASSEAAPRETQYF. The CDR3 DNA reads as TGTGCCAGCAGCGAGGCAGCACCTCGGGAGACCCAGTACTTC.

This chain uses TRBV27 with TRBJ2-2, with a tentative D call TRBD1 (6 bases). This CDR3 region has 14 residues. Trimming pared 8 bases from V and 0 bases from J, leaving 10 bases between. Germline loops: CDR1 MNHEY, CDR2 SMNVEV (reference sequence). The CDR3, as DNA: TGTGCCAGCTGGACAGCACCGAACACCGGGGAGCTGTTTTTT. The encoded protein is CASWTAPNTGELFF.

V is TRBV9 and J is TRBJ2-1; D unresolved. Germline V gives CDR1 SGDLS, CDR2 YYNGEE. The V end was cut by 3 bases, the J end by 8 bases, with 18 bases between. CDR3 length: 15 amino acids. CDR3 coding DNA: TGTGCCAGCAGCGCTTCGGGCCCCCGGACCTATGAGCAGTTCTTC. Translating gives CASSASGPRTYEQFF.

V usage is TRBV11-1 and J usage is TRBJ1-1, with D maybe TRBD1 (6 bases). CDR1 is SGHAT and CDR2 is FQDESV in the germline V gene (reference sequence). Trimming left V 4 bases short and J 5 bases short, with 20 bases between. The CDR3 has 16 residues. The chain's CDR3 is CASSSRRAGALTEAFF. The CDR3 region has the DNA TGTGCCAGCAGCTCCCGGAGGGCGGGGGCTTTGACTGAAGCTTTCTTT.

The chain carries TRBV5-1 and TRBJ2-7; D remains ambiguous. The CDR3 is made up of 15 amino acids. Germline V gene data show CDR1 as SGHRS and CDR2 as YFSETQ. Trimming shortened V by 5 bases and J by 5 bases, and 20 bases separated the two germline ends. This chain's CDR3 is CASRRITDLDHEQYF. CDR3 bases: TGCGCCAGCAGACGAATTACGGACCTGGACCACGAGCAGTACTTC.

The CDR3 nucleotides read TGTGCCAGTAGTATTTACGGGGACAGCTACGAGCAGTACTTC. Translated: CASSIYGDSYEQYF. The chain combines TRBV19 with TRBJ2-7; 7 bases map to TRBD1. Trimming removed 3 bases from V and 3 bases from J; junction bases left unmatched: 5. Germline assignment: CDR1 LNHDA and CDR2 SQIVND (reference sequence). The CDR3 is 14 amino acids.

The rearrangement joins TRBV28 to TRBJ2-5; 7 positions match TRBD1. The CDR3 length is 15 residues. The V gene's germline CDR1 is MDHEN and CDR2 SYDVKM. J lost 0 bases, V lost 5 bases, and 6 bases had no gene match. The CDR3 nucleotides read TGTGCCAGCAGTCCAAATACAGGGGACCAAGAGACCCAGTACTTC. This encodes CASSPNTGDQETQYF.

V gene TRBV13 combines with J gene TRBJ1-6; D perhaps matches TRBD1 (5 bases). Per the germline V gene, CDR1 is PRHDT and CDR2 is FYEKMQ (reference sequence). CDR3 length: 17 residues. The V end lost 5 bases, the J end lost 5 bases, and 19 bases lay between the germline ends. CDR3 nucleotide sequence: TGTGCCAGCAGCGCATCCCTTTCAGGGAGGGATAATTCACCCCTCCACTTT. It is translated as CASSASLSGRDNSPLHF.

The chain has TRBV28 and TRBJ1-1; D remains unclear. Germline-derived CDR1 and CDR2 are MDHEN and SYDVKM. The CDR3 extends over 12 amino acids. V was cut by 3 bases and J by 4 bases, with 6 bases left in between. CDR3 in amino acids: CASSLGTTEAFF. The CDR3 nucleotides read TGTGCCAGCAGTTTGGGCACCACTGAAGCTTTCTTT.

The chain links TRBV28 to TRBJ2-5; 9 nucleotides align to TRBD1. CDR1 is MDHEN and CDR2 is SYDVKM in the germline V gene. This CDR3 is 16 amino acids long. Trimming cost V 2 bases and J 4 bases; bases outside gene matches: 8. The CDR3 spells CASSLAATTGGETQYF. DNA for the CDR3: TGTGCCAGCAGTTTAGCCGCCACGACAGGGGGAGAGACCCAGTACTTC.

The chain carries TRBV7-6 and TRBJ1-2, with D unresolved. Germline V CDR1 and CDR2: SGHVS, FNYEAQ. Trimming took 5 bases from V and 6 from J, leaving 19 bases between them. This CDR3 contains 15 residues. The CDR3 bases are TGTGCCAGCAGCCCCGAGCGGCCCTTAATCGATGGCTACACCTTC. Its translation is CASSPERPLIDGYTF. The full variable domain, with the rest looked up from reference TRBV7-6 and TRBJ1-2, is GAGVSQSPRYKVTKRGQDVALRCDPISGHVSLYWYRQALGQGPEFLTYFNYEAQQDKSGLPNDRFSAERPEGSISTLTIQRTEQRDSAMYRCASSPERPLIDGYTFGSGTRLTVV.

The chain recombines TRBV27 with TRBJ2-7; the match to TRBD2 covers 9 bases. The V gene's germline CDR1 is MNHEY and CDR2 SMNVEV (reference sequence). The CDR3 runs 16 residues. V gave up 5 bases and J gave up 4 bases; unmatched junction bases: 12. CDR3 DNA sequence: TGTGCCAGCAGTCCCAAGGGACTAGCCCCGTCGTACGAGCAGTACTTC. Its protein product is CASSPKGLAPSYEQYF.

The rearrangement links TRBV6-6 to TRBJ2-7, with 9 bases fitting TRBD1. Germline CDR1 and CDR2: MNHNY and SVGAGI (reference sequence). This CDR3 region has 14 residues. V dropped 4 bases and J dropped 4; count of bases not matched to a gene: 5. The CDR3 spells CASSSTGGRYEQYF. Written as DNA, the CDR3 is TGTGCCAGCAGTTCGACAGGGGGGAGGTACGAGCAGTACTTC.

The chain carries TRBV19 and TRBJ1-5; the D gene is possibly TRBD1 (5 bases). The germline CDR1 and CDR2 sequences are LNHDA and SQIVND (reference sequence). Deletions cut 8 bases from V and 3 bases from J, with 14 bases between. This CDR3 has 14 residues. The CDR3 reads CASREGLYNQPQHF. The CDR3, as DNA: TGTGCCAGTCGGGAGGGGCTTTACAATCAGCCCCAGCATTTT.

The rearrangement links TRBV30 to TRBJ1-1; TRBD1 is a possible D gene (5 bases). There are 13 residues in the CDR3. From germline, CDR1 is GTSNPN and CDR2 SVGIG (reference sequence). V was cut by 5 bases and J by 8 bases, with 18 bases left in between. CDR3 sequence reads: CAWVKGTGAEAFF. CDR3 sequence (DNA): TGTGCCTGGGTCAAAGGGACTGGGGCCGAAGCTTTCTTT.

This chain uses TRBV27 with TRBJ2-7; the D gene is possibly TRBD1 (7 bases). Trimming stripped 10 bases from V and 3 bases from J, with 19 bases between. Germline values: CDR1 MNHEY, CDR2 SMNVEV (reference sequence). The CDR3 loop spans 14 amino acids. In DNA form, the CDR3 reads TGTGCCACTACCTTGCGGCAGGGGGGCTACGAGCAGTACTTC. As protein: CATTLRQGGYEQYF.

The chain combines TRBV29-1 with TRBJ2-1; 7 bases match TRBD1. The CDR3 loop spans 14 amino acids. The germline V gene encodes CDR1 SQVTM and CDR2 ANQGSEA. V was clipped by 4 bases and J by 10 bases; unmatched bases: 13. CDR3 nucleotides: TGCAGCGTTGCGGAGAGGGGGCTGGTTGCGGAGCAGTTCTTC. It encodes CSVAERGLVAEQFF.

V usage is TRBV28 and J usage is TRBJ1-2; D is undetermined. CDR3 length: 15 amino acids. Trimming took 0 bases from V and 4 from J, leaving 12 bases between them. Germline CDR1 and CDR2: MDHEN and SYDVKM. The CDR3 DNA reads TGTGCCAGCAGTTTATGGAGGTCGGGAGGCTATGGCTACACCTTC. Protein product: CASSLWRSGGYGYTF.

Note on this clone: The junction and the germline gene differ at one end; a read error may be behind it. The V gene is TRBV7-9, the J gene TRBJ2-7; D is perhaps TRBD1 or TRBD2 (5 bases each). CDR3 length equals 14 residues. In germline, CDR1 is SEHNR, CDR2 FQNEAQ (reference sequence). The CDR3 DNA is TGTGCCAGCGGCTTTGGGGGAACCCCCTACGAGCAGTACTTC. Translated, it gives CASGFGGTPYEQYF.

This chain uses TRBV19 with TRBJ1-2; no definite D call. CDR1 is LNHDA, CDR2 SQIVND, per germline (reference sequence). CDR3 length: 14 residues. With 6 bases removed from V and 4 bases from J, the gap between germline ends came to 15 bases. CDR3 loop: CASSLESNTYGYTF. The DNA for the CDR3 is TGTGCCAGTAGCCTAGAGTCTAATACCTATGGCTACACCTTC.

The chain carries TRBV19 and TRBJ1-1, with a weak D call TRBD1 (5 bases). Germline V gene sequence: CDR1 LNHDA, CDR2 SQIVND (reference sequence). The CDR3 totals 13 residues. The V gene lost 5 bases and the J gene lost 1 base, with 8 bases spanning the gap. CDR3 sequence: CASSRQGNTEAFF. The DNA for the CDR3 is TGTGCCAGTAGTCGTCAGGGGAACACTGAAGCTTTCTTT.

This rearrangement joins TRBV7-9 to TRBJ1-5, with TRBD1 matching 7 bases. Germline V CDR1 and CDR2: SEHNR, FQNEAQ (reference sequence). Trimming removed 5 bases from V and 6 bases from J; junction bases left unmatched: 7. The CDR3 loop spans 14 amino acids. The CDR3 loop is CASSPTGAGQPQHF. The CDR3 DNA is TGTGCCAGCAGCCCCACAGGGGCCGGTCAGCCCCAGCATTTT.

This clone was detected once. The rearrangement links TRBV11-2 to TRBJ2-1; D remains unclear. V shed 5 bases and J shed 3 bases, with 23 bases lying between them. Per germline, CDR1 SGHAT and CDR2 FQNNGV. This CDR3 spans 18 amino acids. The chain's CDR3 is CASSERVGRNENYNEQFF. As DNA, the CDR3 is TGTGCCAGCAGCGAACGAGTTGGCCGGAATGAGAACTACAATGAGCAGTTCTTC.